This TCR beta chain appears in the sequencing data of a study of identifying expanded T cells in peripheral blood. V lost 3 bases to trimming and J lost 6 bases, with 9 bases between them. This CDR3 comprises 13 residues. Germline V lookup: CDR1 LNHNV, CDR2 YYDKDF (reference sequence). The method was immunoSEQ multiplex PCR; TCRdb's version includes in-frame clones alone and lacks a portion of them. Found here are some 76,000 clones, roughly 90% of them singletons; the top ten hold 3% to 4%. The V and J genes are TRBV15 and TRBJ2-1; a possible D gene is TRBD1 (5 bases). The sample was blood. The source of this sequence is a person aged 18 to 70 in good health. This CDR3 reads CATSSHRFNEQFF. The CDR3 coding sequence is TGTGCCACCAGCAGCCACAGGTTCAATGAGCAGTTCTTC. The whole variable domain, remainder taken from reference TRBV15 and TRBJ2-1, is DAMVIQNPRYQVTQFGKPVTLSCSQTLNHNVMYWYQQKSSQAPKLLFHYYDKDFNNEADTPDNFQSRRPNTSFCFLDIRSPGLGDTAMYLCATSSHRFNEQFFGPGTRLTVL.